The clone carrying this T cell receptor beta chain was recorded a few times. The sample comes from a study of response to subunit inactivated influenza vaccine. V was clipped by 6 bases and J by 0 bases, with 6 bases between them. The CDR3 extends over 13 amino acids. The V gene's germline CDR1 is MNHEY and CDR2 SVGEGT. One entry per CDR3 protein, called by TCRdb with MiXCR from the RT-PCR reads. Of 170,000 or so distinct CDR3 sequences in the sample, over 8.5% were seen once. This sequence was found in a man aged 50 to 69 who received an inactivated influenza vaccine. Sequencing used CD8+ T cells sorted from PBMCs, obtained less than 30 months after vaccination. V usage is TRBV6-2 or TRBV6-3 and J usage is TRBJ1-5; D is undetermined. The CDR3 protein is CASSRYSNQPQHF. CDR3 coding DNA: TGTGCCAGCAGCAGATATAGCAATCAGCCCCAGCATTTT.